The 24 T cell receptor beta chains below all came from one sample that was sequenced in a study of regulatory T cells in long-lasting Graves disease. The time point denotes: newly diagnosed GD, antithyroid drugs for less than 3 months. PBMC RNA was the source of the TCR library. Construction of the TCR beta libraries employed iRepertoire HTBI primers in conjunction with Arm-PCR of CDR3 regions. Each CDR3 protein gets one entry after TCRdb re-called the multiplex PCR reads with MiXCR. The sample shows approximately 310,000 distinct CDR3 sequences, roughly 18% of them seen only once. The sequencing here drew on peripheral blood mononuclear cells (PBMCs), taken at new diagnosis, from a patient treated with antithyroid drugs. The receptors stem from a female donor with Graves disease.

This chain connects TRBV19 to TRBJ2-4, with 7 bases matching TRBD1. Germline CDR1 reads LNHDA; CDR2 reads SQIVND (reference sequence). The CDR3 sequence is 19 residues long. J gave up 3 bases and V 3 bases, and 17 bases lay outside the gene matches. The CDR3 protein is CASSIGPGQRSSGKNIQYF. CDR3 nucleotide sequence: TGTGCCAGTAGTATCGGCCCGGGACAGAGAAGTTCGGGCAAAAACATTCAGTACTTC.

This clonotype has just a few counts. The chain combines TRBV24-1 with TRBJ2-3; no clear D. The CDR3 covers 16 residues. The germline V gene encodes CDR1 KGHDR and CDR2 SFDVKD. Trimming shortened V by 3 bases and J by 2 bases, and 14 bases separated the two germline ends. In DNA, the CDR3 is TGTGCCACCAGTGATCCGTCTCCGTTCGTCACAGATACGCAGTATTTT. Translated: CATSDPSPFVTDTQYF.

This clonotype was recorded many times. The rearrangement uses TRBV19 and TRBJ2-6; D uncertain. V was clipped by 4 bases and J by 0 bases, with 10 bases between them. The CDR3 loop spans 16 amino acids. CDR1 and CDR2 (germline): LNHDA, SQIVND (reference sequence). The CDR3 here is CASSTVRPSGANVLTF. The CDR3 bases are TGTGCCAGTAGTACGGTAAGGCCCTCTGGGGCCAACGTCCTGACTTTC.

This clonotype showed up many times. This chain connects TRBV24-1 to TRBJ2-2, with D possibly being TRBD1 or TRBD2 (5 bases each). Germline V gene sequence: CDR1 KGHDR, CDR2 SFDVKD. V lost 4 bases and J lost 0, with 17 bases in between. The CDR3 spans 18 residues. As DNA, the CDR3 is TGTGCCACCAGTGAAGAGGGGTCTGTCTTCGCGAACACCGGGGAGCTGTTTTTT. Its translation: CATSEEGSVFANTGELFF.

A remark on this clonotype: This sequence may be a read error, since a much larger clone differs from it by one base. J is TRBJ2-5 and V is TRBV30; 7 bases are shared with TRBD1. Germline CDR1 is GTSNPN and CDR2 is SVGIG (reference sequence). This CDR3 is 17 amino acids long. V dropped 3 bases and J dropped 7; count of bases not matched to a gene: 20. As DNA, the CDR3 is TGTGCCTGGAGCCCCCTCCCCAAGAGGGGGCGCCATGTGACCCAGTACTTC. Amino acids: CAWSPLPKRGRHVTQYF. The full variable domain, completed using reference TRBV30 and TRBJ2-5, is SQTIHQWPATLVQPVGSPLSLECTVEGTSNPNLYWYRQAAGRGLQLLFYSVGIGQISSEVPQNLSASRPQDRQFILSSKKLLLSDSGFYLCAWSPLPKRGRHVTQYFGPGTRLLVL.

The gene calls are TRBV3-1 and TRBJ1-2; D ambiguous. The CDR3 is made up of 15 amino acids. The V gene lost 0 bases and the J gene lost 6 bases, with 14 bases spanning the gap. Germline-derived CDR1 and CDR2 are LGHDT and YNNKEL (reference sequence). The CDR3 spells CASSQEPASRDGYTF. Here the CDR3 DNA reads TGTGCCAGCAGCCAAGAACCTGCCAGCAGAGATGGCTACACCTTC. Variable domain in full (rest from reference TRBV3-1 and TRBJ1-2): DTAVSQTPKYLVTQMGNDKSIKCEQNLGHDTMYWYKQDSKKFLKIMFSYNNKELIINETVPNRFSPKSPDKAHLNLHINSLELGDSAVYFCASSQEPASRDGYTFGSGTRLTVV.

The CDR3 DNA sequence: TGCAGTGCTCTAGTAATTAACTATGGCTACACCTTC. The encoded protein is CSALVINYGYTF. This chain links TRBV20-1 with TRBJ1-2, with D uncertain. This CDR3 is built from 12 residues. In germline, CDR1 is DFQATT, CDR2 SNEGSKA (reference sequence). V lost 5 bases and J 1 base, leaving 8 bases between the germline ends.

There are many counts of this clonotype. This rearrangement joins TRBV27 to TRBJ2-7; D ambiguous. V lost 3 bases and J lost 1, with 10 bases in between. CDR1 MNHEY and CDR2 SMNVEV come from the germline V gene (reference sequence). The CDR3 loop spans 14 amino acids. The DNA of the CDR3 is TGTGCCAGCAGTTTGGGCTACCCGTCCTACGAGCAGTACTTC. Residues: CASSLGYPSYEQYF.

Regarding this clonotype: Just one base apart from a much larger clone, this may be a read error. The J gene is TRBJ2-3, the V gene TRBV11-3, with TRBD2 matching over 12 bases. Germline CDR1 and CDR2: SGHNT and YENEEA. CDR3 length equals 20 residues. In DNA form, the CDR3 reads TGTGCCAGCAGCTCGAAATCTAGGGTGACTAGCGGGAGACCCACAGATACGCGGTATTTT. Its translation is CASSSKSRVTSGRPTDTRYF.

This chain connects TRBV29-1 to TRBJ2-2; 7 nucleotides agree with TRBD2. Per the germline V gene, CDR1 is SQVTM and CDR2 is ANQGSEA. The CDR3 extends over 15 amino acids. V was clipped by 3 bases and J by 6 bases; unmatched bases: 10. CDR3 sequence reads: CSVDGGGGRSGELFF. CDR3 sequence (DNA): TGCAGCGTTGATGGGGGGGGAGGGCGGTCCGGGGAGCTGTTTTTT.

Points on this clonotype: This is likely an artifact of a read error, given a far larger clone one base away. This chain uses TRBV11-3 with TRBJ2-1; no firm D call. CDR3 length: 13 residues. Germline assignment: CDR1 SGHNT and CDR2 YENEEA. CDR3 residues: CANSPGRSNEQFF. CDR3 sequence (DNA): TGTGCCAACAGCCCCGGAAGGTCCAATGAGCAGTTCTTC.

The chain is built from TRBV5-1 and TRBJ2-6, with 9 bases aligning to TRBD1. J gave up 2 bases and V 0 bases, and 0 bases lay outside the gene matches. The CDR3 spans 16 residues. Germline CDR1 SGHRS, CDR2 YFSETQ. The CDR3 bases are TGCGCCAGCAGCTTGGGGACAGGGGCTGGGGCCAACGTCCTGACTTTC. It codes for CASSLGTGAGANVLTF.

V and J are TRBV25-1 and TRBJ1-2; the D gene is possibly TRBD1 (5 bases). CDR3 length: 13 residues. CDR1 is MGHDK and CDR2 is SYGVNS in the germline V gene. Trimming took off 1 base at V and 8 bases at J, with 11 bases between the two ends. CDR3 region: CASSELVWGGYTF. The CDR3 DNA reads TGTGCCAGCAGTGAATTAGTCTGGGGCGGCTACACCTTC.

This clonotype was seen many times. The chain is built from TRBV7-2 and TRBJ2-3; 8 bases line up with TRBD1. This CDR3 is 13 amino acids long. CDR1 is SGHTA and CDR2 is FQGNSA in the germline V gene. V dropped 4 bases and J dropped 5; count of bases not matched to a gene: 2. The CDR3 reads CASSSDRGDTQYF. Here the CDR3 DNA reads TGTGCCAGCAGCTCCGACAGGGGAGATACGCAGTATTTT.

This clonotype appeared many times. This rearrangement joins TRBV20-1 to TRBJ2-3; D unclear. Germline lookup yields CDR1 DFQATT and CDR2 SNEGSKA (reference sequence). The V end lost 7 bases, the J end lost 2 bases, and 13 bases lay between the germline ends. The CDR3 length is 13 residues. The CDR3 DNA reads as TGCAGTGTAGGGATCCCTGCCACAGATACGCAGTATTTT. It is translated as CSVGIPATDTQYF.

V and J are TRBV19 and TRBJ1-5; tentative D call: TRBD1 (6 bases). The germline V gene encodes CDR1 LNHDA and CDR2 SQIVND (reference sequence). CDR3 size: 13 residues. V lost 9 bases and J lost 9, with 18 bases in between. The CDR3 DNA sequence: TGTGCCAGCAGAGCCCTCCGGGGGCCGCCCCAGCATTTT. It codes for CASRALRGPPQHF.

This clonotype was recorded at least ten times. The rearrangement joins TRBV27 to TRBJ2-1, with D hard to call. Germline CDR1 MNHEY, CDR2 SMNVEV (reference sequence). The CDR3 loop spans 12 amino acids. The V end lost 6 bases, the J end lost 9 bases, and 12 bases lay between the germline ends. The CDR3 region has the DNA TGTGCCAGCAGCAAAAGTCAGAGTGAGCAGTTCTTC. This gives the protein CASSKSQSEQFF.

This clonotype was counted at least ten times. The chain uses TRBV11-1 and TRBJ1-1; TRBD1 agrees at 11 bases. Germline values: CDR1 SGHAT, CDR2 FQDESV (reference sequence). This CDR3 has 15 amino acids. Trimming cost V 3 bases and J 3 bases; bases outside gene matches: 3. This chain's CDR3 is CASSLGQGGDTEAFF. The DNA of the CDR3 is TGTGCCAGCAGCTTGGGACAGGGGGGAGACACTGAAGCTTTCTTT.

The sample holds many counts of this clonotype. V usage is TRBV14 and J usage is TRBJ2-1; 8 positions match TRBD2. Germline assignment: CDR1 SGHDN and CDR2 FVKESK. V lost 1 base, J lost 3 bases, and 5 bases stayed unmatched. The CDR3 runs 16 residues. The CDR3 DNA is TGTGCCAGCAGCCAAGGTTTGACTAGCGTCTACAATGAGCAGTTCTTC. It specifies CASSQGLTSVYNEQFF.

This clonotype came up many times. Here the CDR3 reads CSASRGPGELFF. CDR3 DNA sequence: TGCAGTGCTAGTCGGGGCCCCGGGGAGCTGTTTTTT. This sequence joins TRBV20-1 and TRBJ2-2, with D perhaps matching TRBD1 or TRBD2 (5 bases each). CDR3 length: 12 amino acids. The germline V and J ends were trimmed by 3 bases and 6 bases, with 8 bases remaining between them. Germline loops: CDR1 DFQATT, CDR2 SNEGSKA (reference sequence).

This clonotype was seen only a few times. This may come from a read error, since a much larger clone is one base off. This chain joins TRBV2 and TRBJ2-1; the D is unclear. The CDR3 has 12 residues. V was trimmed by 11 bases and J by 3 bases, leaving 11 bases between them. Germline CDR1 is SNHLY and CDR2 is FYNNEI. As DNA, the CDR3 is TGTGCCGGCCGCAAGGACTACAATGAGCAGTTCTTC. Amino acid sequence: CAGRKDYNEQFF.

This clonotype came up a few times. As DNA, the CDR3 is TGTGCCAGTAGTACTAGCGGGAGCCTCTACGAGCAGTACTTC. It is translated as CASSTSGSLYEQYF. This chain joins TRBV19 and TRBJ2-7, with 10 bases lining up with TRBD2. The CDR3 runs to 14 residues. The V and J ends lost 4 bases and 3 bases, in that order; junction bases with no gene match: 3. Germline V gene data show CDR1 as LNHDA and CDR2 as SQIVND (reference sequence).

This clonotype was detected ten times or more. This rearrangement joins TRBV7-8 to TRBJ1-3; a possible D gene is TRBD1 (5 bases). Germline loops: CDR1 SGHVS, CDR2 FQNEAQ. Deletions cut 2 bases from V and 5 bases from J, with 16 bases between. This CDR3 is 16 amino acids long. In DNA form, the CDR3 reads TGTGCCAGCAGCTTACTTGCAGGGTCTCTTCGAAACACCATATATTTT. It specifies CASSLLAGSLRNTIYF.

CDR3 loop: CASSLAGTVSYNEQFF. The CDR3 DNA reads as TGCGCCAGCAGCTTGGCAGGGACGGTTTCATACAATGAGCAGTTCTTC. The chain joins TRBV5-1 to TRBJ2-1; the D gene could be TRBD1 or TRBD2 (5 bases each). This CDR3 is 16 amino acids long. Germline V gene lookup returns CDR1 SGHRS and CDR2 YFSETQ. The ends were cut back, 0 bases at V and 4 bases at J, with 14 bases in the middle.